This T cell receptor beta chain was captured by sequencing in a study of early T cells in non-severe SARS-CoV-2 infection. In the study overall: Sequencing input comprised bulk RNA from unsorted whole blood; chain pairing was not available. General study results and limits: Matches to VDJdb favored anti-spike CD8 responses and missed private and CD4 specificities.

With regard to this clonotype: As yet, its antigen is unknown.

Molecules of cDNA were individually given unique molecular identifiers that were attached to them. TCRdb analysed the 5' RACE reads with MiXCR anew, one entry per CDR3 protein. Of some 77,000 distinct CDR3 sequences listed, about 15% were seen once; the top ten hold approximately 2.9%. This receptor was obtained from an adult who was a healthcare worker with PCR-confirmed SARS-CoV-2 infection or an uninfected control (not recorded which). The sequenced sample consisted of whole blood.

The CDR3 protein is CASSPGTVDIDTQYF. The CDR3 region has the DNA TGTGCCAGCAGCCCCGGGACAGTAGACATAGATACGCAGTATTTT. The chain links TRBV28 to TRBJ2-3; 7 bases line up with TRBD1. In germline, CDR1 is MDHEN, CDR2 SYDVKM. The CDR3 contains 15 residues. V gave up 6 bases and J gave up 5 bases; unmatched junction bases: 11. Full variable domain (outside the CDR3, taken from reference TRBV28 and TRBJ2-3): DVKVTQSSRYLVKRTGEKVFLECVQDMDHENMFWYRQDPGLGLRLIYFSYDVKMKEKGDIPEGYSVSREKKERFSLILESASTNQTSMYLCASSPGTVDIDTQYFGPGTRLTVL.